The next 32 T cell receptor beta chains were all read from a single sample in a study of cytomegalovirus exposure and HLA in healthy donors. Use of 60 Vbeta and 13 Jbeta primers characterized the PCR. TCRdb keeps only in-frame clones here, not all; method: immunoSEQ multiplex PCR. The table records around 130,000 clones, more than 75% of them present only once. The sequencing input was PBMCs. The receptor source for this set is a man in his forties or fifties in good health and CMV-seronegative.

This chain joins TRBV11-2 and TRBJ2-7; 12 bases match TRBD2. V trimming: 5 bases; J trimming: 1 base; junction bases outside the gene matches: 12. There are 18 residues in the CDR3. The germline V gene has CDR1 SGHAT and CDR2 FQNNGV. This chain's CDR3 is CASSPAPSGGARSYEQYF. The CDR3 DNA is TGTGCCAGCAGCCCGGCCCCTAGCGGGGGGGCCAGGTCCTACGAGCAGTACTTC.

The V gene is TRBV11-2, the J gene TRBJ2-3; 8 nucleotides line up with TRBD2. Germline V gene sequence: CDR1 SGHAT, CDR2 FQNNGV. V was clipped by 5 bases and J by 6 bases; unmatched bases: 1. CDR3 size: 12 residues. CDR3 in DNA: TGTGCCAGCAGCCGCGGGAGGGATACGCAGTATTTT. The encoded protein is CASSRGRDTQYF.

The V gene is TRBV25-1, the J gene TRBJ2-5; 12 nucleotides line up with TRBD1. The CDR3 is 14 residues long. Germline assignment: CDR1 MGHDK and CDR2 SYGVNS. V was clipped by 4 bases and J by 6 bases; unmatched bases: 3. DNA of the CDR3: TGTGCCAGCAGTGGCGGGACAGGGGGCAAGACCCAGTACTTC. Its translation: CASSGGTGGKTQYF.

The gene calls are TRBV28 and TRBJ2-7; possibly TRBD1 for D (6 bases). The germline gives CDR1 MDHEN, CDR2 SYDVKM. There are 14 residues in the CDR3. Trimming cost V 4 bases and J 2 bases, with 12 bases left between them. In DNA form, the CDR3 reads TGTGCCAGCAGTTCGCAGGGGAGCCCCTACGAGCAGTACTTC. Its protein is CASSSQGSPYEQYF.

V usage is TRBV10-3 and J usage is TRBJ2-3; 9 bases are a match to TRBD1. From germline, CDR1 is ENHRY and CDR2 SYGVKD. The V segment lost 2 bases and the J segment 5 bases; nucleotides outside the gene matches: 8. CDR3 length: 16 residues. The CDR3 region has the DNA TGTGCCATCAGTGAGCCCTCCCGGGACAGGGTAGATACGCAGTATTTT. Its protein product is CAISEPSRDRVDTQYF.

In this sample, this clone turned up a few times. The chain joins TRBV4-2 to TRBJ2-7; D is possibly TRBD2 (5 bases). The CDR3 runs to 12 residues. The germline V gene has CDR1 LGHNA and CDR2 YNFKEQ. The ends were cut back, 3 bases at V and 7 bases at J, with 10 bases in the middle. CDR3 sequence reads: CASSQELGEQYF. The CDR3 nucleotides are TGTGCCAGCAGCCAGGAACTAGGGGAGCAGTACTTC.

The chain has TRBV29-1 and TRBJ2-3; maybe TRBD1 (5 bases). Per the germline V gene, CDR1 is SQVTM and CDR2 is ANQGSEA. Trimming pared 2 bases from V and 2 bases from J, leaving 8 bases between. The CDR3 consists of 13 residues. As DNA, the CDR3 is TGCAGCGTTGAACCAGGGTACACAGATACGCAGTATTTT. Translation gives CSVEPGYTDTQYF.

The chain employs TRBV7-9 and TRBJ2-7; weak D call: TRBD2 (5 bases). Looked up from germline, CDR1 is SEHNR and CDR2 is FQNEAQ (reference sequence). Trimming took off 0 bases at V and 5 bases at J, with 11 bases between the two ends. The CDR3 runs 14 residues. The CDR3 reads CASSLAGVVHEQYF. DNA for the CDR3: TGTGCCAGCAGCTTAGCCGGGGTAGTCCACGAGCAGTACTTC.

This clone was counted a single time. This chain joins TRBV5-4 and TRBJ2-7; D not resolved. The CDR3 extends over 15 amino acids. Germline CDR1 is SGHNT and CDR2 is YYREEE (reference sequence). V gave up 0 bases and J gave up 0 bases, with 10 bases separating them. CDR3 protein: CASSLDRVSSYEQYF. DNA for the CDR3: TGTGCCAGCAGCTTGGACCGGGTTAGCTCCTACGAGCAGTACTTC.

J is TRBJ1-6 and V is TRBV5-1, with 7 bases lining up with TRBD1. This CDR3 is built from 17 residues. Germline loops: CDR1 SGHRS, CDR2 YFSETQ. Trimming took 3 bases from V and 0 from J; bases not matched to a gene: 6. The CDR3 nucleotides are TGCGCCAGCAGCTCCGGACAGGCGAGCTCCTATAATTCACCCCTCCACTTT. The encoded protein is CASSSGQASSYNSPLHF.

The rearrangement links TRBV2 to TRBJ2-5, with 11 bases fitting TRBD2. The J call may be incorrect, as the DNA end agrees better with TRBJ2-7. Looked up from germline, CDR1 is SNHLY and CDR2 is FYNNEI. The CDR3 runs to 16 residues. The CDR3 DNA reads TGTGCCAGCAGGGATAGCGGGGGGGGACAATCCTACGAGCAGTACTTC. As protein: CASRDSGGGQSYEQYF.

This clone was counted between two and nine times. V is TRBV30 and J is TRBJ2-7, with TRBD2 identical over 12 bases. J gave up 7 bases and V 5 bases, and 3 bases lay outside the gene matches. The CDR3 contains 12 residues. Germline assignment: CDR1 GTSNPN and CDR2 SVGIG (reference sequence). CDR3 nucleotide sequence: TGTGCCTGGGCTAGCGGGAGGGGAGAGCAGTACTTC. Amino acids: CAWASGRGEQYF.

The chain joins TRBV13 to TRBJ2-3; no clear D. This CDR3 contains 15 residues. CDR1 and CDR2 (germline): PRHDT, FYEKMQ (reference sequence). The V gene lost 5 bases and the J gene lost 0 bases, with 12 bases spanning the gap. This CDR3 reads CASSLSAASTDTQYF. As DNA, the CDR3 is TGTGCCAGCAGCCTCAGTGCGGCGAGCACAGATACGCAGTATTTT.

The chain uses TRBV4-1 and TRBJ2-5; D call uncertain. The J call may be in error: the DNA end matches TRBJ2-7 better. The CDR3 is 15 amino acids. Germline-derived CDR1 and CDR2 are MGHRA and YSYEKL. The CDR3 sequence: CASSQGQAYSYEQYF. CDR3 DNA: TGCGCCAGCAGCCAAGGGCAGGCATATTCCTACGAGCAGTACTTC.

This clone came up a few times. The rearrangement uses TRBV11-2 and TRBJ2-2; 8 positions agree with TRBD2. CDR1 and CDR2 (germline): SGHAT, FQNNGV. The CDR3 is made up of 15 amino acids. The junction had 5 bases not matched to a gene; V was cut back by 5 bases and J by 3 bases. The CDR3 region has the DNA TGTGCCAGCAGCGAGATTAGCGGGGACACCGGGGAGCTGTTTTTT. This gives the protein CASSEISGDTGELFF.

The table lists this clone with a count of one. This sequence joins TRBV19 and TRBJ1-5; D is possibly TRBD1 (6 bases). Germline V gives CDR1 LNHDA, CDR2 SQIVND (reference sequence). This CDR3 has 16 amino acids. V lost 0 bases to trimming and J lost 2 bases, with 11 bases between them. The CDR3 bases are TGTGCCAGTAGTATAGAATGGGGGCACGGCAATCAGCCCCAGCATTTT. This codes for CASSIEWGHGNQPQHF.

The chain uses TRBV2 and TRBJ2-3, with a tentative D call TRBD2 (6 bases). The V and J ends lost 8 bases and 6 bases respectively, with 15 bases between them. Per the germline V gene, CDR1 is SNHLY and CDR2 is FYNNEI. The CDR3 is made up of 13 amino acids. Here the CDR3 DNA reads TGTGCCAGCCGGCGGGACTTATCGGATACGCAGTATTTT. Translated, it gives CASRRDLSDTQYF. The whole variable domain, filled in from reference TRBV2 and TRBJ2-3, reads EPEVTQTPSHQVTQMGQEVILRCVPISNHLYFYWYRQILGQKVEFLVSFYNNEISEKSEIFDDQFSVERPDGSNFTLKIRSTKLEDSAMYFCASRRDLSDTQYFGPGTRLTVL.

The CDR3 nucleotides are TGTGCCAGCTTACCGGGACTAGGCTACAATGAGCAGTTCTTC. It codes for CASLPGLGYNEQFF. The V call is TRBV5-6, the J call TRBJ2-1; 8 bases map to TRBD2. This CDR3 is 14 amino acids long. Per germline, CDR1 SGHDT and CDR2 YYEEEE. J lost 3 bases, V lost 7 bases, and 6 bases had no gene match.

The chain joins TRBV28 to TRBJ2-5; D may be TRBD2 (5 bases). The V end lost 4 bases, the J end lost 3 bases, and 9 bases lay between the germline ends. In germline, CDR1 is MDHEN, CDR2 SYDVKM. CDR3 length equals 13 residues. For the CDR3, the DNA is TGTGCCAGCAGTTGGACTGGCGAAGAGACCCAGTACTTC. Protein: CASSWTGEETQYF.

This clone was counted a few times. The chain's CDR3 is CAWSVRGSYNEQFF. CDR3 bases: TGTGCCTGGAGTGTACGAGGTTCCTACAATGAGCAGTTCTTC. V is TRBV30 and J is TRBJ2-1; D gene unclear. Germline CDR1 and CDR2: GTSNPN and SVGIG (reference sequence). The CDR3 is made up of 14 amino acids. The V gene lost 0 bases and the J gene lost 1 base, with 7 bases spanning the gap.

DNA for the CDR3: TGTGCCAGCAGCCAGGGGGCGGTCTTGTATCAGCCCCAGCATTTT. Translating it yields CASSQGAVLYQPQHF. The chain uses TRBV9 and TRBJ1-5; 8 bases map to TRBD1. CDR3 size: 15 residues. Looked up from germline, CDR1 is SGDLS and CDR2 is YYNGEE. Losses at the gene ends were 4 bases for V and 5 bases for J; bases not matched to a gene: 8.

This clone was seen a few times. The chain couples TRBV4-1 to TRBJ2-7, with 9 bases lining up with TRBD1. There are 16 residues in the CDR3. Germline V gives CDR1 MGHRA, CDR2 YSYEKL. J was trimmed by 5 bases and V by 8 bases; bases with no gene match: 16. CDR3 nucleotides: TGCGCCAGCGCCCGAGAACCGGGACAGGGTATCGACGAGCAGTACTTC. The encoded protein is CASAREPGQGIDEQYF.

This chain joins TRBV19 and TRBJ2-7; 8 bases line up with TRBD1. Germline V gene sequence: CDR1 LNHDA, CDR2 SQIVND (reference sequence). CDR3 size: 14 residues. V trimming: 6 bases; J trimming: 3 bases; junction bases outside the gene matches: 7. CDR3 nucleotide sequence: TGTGCCAGTAGGGAGAGGACAGGGAGCTACGAGCAGTACTTC. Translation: CASRERTGSYEQYF.

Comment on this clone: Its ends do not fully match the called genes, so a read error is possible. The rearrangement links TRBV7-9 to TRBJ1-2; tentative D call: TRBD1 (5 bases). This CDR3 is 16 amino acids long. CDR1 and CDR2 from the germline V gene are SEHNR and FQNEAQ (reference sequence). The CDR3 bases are TGTTCCAGCAGCTTAGGGTCCTCGACAGCTAACTATGGCTACACCTTC. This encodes CSSSLGSSTANYGYTF. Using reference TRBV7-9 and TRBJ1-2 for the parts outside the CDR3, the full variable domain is DTGVSQNPRHKITKRGQNVTFRCDPISEHNRLYWYRQTLGQGPEFLTYFQNEAQLEKSRLLSDRFSAERPKGSFSTLEIQRTEQGDSAMYLCSSSLGSSTANYGYTFGSGTRLTVV.

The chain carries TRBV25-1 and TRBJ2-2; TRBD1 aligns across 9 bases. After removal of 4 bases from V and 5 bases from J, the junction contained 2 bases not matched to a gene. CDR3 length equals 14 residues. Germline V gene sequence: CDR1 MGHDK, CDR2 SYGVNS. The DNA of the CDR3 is TGTGCCAGCAGTGGGGACAGGGAGACCGGGGAGCTGTTTTTT. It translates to CASSGDRETGELFF.

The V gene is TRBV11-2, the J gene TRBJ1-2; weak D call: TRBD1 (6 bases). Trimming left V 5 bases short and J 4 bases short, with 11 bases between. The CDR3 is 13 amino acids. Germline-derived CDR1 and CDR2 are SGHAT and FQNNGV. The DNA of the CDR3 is TGTGCCAGCAGCGAACAGGGCCCCTATGGCTACACCTTC. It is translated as CASSEQGPYGYTF.

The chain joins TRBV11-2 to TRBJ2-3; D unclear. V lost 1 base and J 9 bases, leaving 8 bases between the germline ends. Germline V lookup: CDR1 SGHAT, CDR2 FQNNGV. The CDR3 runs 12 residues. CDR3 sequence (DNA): TGTGCCAGCAGCTTAGGAGAGCGCACGCAGTATTTT. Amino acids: CASSLGERTQYF.

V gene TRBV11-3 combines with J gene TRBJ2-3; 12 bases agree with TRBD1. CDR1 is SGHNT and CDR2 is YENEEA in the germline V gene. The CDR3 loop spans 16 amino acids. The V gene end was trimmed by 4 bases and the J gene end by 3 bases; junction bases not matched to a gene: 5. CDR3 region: CASSSGTGGRTDTQYF. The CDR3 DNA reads TGTGCCAGCAGCTCAGGGACAGGGGGCAGAACAGATACGCAGTATTTT.

For the CDR3, the DNA is TGTGCCAGCAGTTTAGGACAGGGGTACACAGATACGCAGTATTTT. The encoded protein is CASSLGQGYTDTQYF. V and J are TRBV28 and TRBJ2-3, with 9 bases lining up with TRBD1. V lost 2 bases to trimming and J lost 2 bases; unmatched junction nucleotides: 2. Germline lookup yields CDR1 MDHEN and CDR2 SYDVKM. The CDR3 loop spans 15 amino acids.

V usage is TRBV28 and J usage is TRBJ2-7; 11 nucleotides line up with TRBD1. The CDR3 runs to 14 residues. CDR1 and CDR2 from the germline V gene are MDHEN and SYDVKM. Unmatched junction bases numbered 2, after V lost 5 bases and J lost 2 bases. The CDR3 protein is CASSRTGGTYEQYF. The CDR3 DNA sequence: TGTGCCAGCAGTCGGACAGGGGGCACCTACGAGCAGTACTTC.

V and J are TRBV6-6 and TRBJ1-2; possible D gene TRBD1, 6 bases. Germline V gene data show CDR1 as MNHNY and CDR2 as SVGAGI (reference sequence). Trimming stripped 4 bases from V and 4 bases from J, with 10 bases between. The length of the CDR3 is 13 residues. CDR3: CASSSPGAYGYTF. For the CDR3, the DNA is TGTGCCAGCAGTTCTCCAGGGGCCTATGGCTACACCTTC.

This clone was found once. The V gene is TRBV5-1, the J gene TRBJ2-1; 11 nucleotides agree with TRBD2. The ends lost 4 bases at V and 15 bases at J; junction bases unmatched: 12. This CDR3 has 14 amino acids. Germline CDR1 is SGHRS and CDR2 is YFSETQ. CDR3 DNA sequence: TGCGCCAGCAGCGCCGGACTAGCGGGCGCCCTCGCGTTCTTC. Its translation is CASSAGLAGALAFF.